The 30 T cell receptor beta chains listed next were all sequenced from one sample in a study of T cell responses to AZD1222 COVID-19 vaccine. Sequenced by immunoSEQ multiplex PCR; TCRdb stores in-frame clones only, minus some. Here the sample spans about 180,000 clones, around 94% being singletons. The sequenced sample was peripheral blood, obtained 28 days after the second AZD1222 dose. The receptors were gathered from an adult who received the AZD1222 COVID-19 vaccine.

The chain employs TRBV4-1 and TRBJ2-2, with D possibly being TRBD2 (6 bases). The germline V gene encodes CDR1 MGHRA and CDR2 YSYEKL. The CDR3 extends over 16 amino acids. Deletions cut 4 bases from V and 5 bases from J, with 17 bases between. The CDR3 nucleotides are TGCGCCAGCAGCCGGATATGGGACTTACGGACCGGGGAGCTGTTTTTT. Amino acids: CASSRIWDLRTGELFF.

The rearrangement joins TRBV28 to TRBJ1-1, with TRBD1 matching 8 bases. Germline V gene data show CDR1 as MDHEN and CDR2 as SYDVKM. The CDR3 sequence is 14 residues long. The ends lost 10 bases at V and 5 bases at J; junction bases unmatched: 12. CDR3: CAIKQGVGDTEAFF. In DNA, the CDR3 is TGTGCCATAAAACAGGGGGTTGGTGATACTGAAGCTTTCTTT.

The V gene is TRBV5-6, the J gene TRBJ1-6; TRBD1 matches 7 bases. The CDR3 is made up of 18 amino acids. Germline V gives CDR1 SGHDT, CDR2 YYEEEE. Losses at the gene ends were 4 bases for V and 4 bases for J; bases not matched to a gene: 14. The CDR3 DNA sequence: TGTGCCAGCAGCCGCGACGTCACTACAGGGGCGTATAATTCACCCCTCCACTTT. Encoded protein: CASSRDVTTGAYNSPLHF.

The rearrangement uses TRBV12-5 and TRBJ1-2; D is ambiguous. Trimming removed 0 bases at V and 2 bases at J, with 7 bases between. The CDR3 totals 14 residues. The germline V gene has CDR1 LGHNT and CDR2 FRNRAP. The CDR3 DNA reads TGTGCTAGTGGTTTGGTACAGAGAAACTATGGCTACACCTTC. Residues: CASGLVQRNYGYTF. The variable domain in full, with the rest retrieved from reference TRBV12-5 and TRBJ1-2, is DARVTQTPRHKVTEMGQEVTMRCQPILGHNTVFWYRQTMMQGLELLAYFRNRAPLDDSGMPKDRFSAEMPDATLATLKIQPSEPRDSAVYFCASGLVQRNYGYTFGSGTRLTVV.

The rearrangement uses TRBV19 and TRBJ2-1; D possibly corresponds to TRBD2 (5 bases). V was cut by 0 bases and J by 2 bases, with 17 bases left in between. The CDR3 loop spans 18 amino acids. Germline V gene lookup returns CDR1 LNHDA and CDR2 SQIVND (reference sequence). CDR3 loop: CASSIDKALVSTYNEQFF. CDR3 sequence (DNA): TGTGCCAGTAGTATAGATAAGGCACTAGTGTCAACCTACAATGAGCAGTTCTTC.

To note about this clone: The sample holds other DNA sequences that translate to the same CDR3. The CDR3 nucleotides read TGTGCCAGCAGTTTGGGAGAGACCCAGTACTTC. Amino acids: CASSLGETQYF. The V and J genes are TRBV12-3 or TRBV12-4 and TRBJ2-5; D gene unclear. This CDR3 spans 11 amino acids. Trimming left V 3 bases short and J 4 bases short, with 3 bases between.

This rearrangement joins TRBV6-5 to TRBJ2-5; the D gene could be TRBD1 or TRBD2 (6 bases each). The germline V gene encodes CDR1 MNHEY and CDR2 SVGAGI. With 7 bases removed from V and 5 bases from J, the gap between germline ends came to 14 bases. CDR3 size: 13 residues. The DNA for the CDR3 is TGTGCCAGCACTGGGGGCGGGGTGGAGACCCAGTACTTC. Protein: CASTGGGVETQYF.

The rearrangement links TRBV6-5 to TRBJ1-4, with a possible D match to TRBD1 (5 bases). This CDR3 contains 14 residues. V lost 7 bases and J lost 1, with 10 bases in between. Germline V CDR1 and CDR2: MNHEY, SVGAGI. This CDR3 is CASMGGGTNEKLFF. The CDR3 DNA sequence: TGTGCCAGCATGGGGGGAGGAACTAATGAAAAACTGTTTTTT.

CDR3 in DNA: TGTGCCAGCAGCCGCGGGACTACCTACAATGAGCAGTTCTTC. Protein: CASSRGTTYNEQFF. V gene TRBV7-9 combines with J gene TRBJ2-1, with 7 positions matching TRBD2. The CDR3 is 14 residues long. Trimming removed 5 bases from V and 2 bases from J; junction bases left unmatched: 3. The V gene's germline CDR1 is SEHNR and CDR2 FQNEAQ (reference sequence). The variable domain in full, with the rest retrieved from reference TRBV7-9 and TRBJ2-1, is DTGVSQNPRHKITKRGQNVTFRCDPISEHNRLYWYRQTLGQGPEFLTYFQNEAQLEKSRLLSDRFSAERPKGSFSTLEIQRTEQGDSAMYLCASSRGTTYNEQFFGPGTRLTVL.

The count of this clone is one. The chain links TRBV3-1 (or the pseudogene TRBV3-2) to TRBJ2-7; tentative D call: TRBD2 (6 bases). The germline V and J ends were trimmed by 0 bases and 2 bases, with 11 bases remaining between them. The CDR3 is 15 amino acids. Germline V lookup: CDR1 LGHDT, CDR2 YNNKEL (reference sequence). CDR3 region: CASSQDAASAYEQYF. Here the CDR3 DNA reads TGTGCCAGCAGCCAAGATGCTGCTAGCGCCTACGAGCAGTACTTC.

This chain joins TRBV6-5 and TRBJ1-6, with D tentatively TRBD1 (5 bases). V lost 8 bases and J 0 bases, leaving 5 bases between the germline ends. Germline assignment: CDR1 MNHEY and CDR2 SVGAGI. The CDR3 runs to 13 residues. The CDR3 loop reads CASDSSYNSPLHF. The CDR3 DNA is TGTGCCAGCGACAGCTCCTATAATTCACCCCTCCACTTT.

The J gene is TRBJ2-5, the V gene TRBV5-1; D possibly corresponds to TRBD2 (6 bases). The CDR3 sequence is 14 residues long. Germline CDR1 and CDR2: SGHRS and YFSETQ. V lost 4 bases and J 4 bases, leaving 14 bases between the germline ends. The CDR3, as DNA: TGCGCCAGCAGCCCGGGGGTCGGTGGAGAGACCCAGTACTTC. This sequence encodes CASSPGVGGETQYF. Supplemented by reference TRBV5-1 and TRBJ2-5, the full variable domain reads KAGVTQTPRYLIKTRGQQVTLSCSPISGHRSVSWYQQTPGQGLQFLFEYFSETQRNKGNFPGRFSGRQFSNSRSEMNVSTLELGDSALYLCASSPGVGGETQYFGPGTRLLVL.

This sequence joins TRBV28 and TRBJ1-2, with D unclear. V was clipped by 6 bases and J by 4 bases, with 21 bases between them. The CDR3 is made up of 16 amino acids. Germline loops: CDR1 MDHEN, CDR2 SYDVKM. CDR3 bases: TGTGCCAGCAGCTCCCTATCCAAGGACCGGTCCTATGGCTACACCTTC. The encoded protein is CASSSLSKDRSYGYTF.

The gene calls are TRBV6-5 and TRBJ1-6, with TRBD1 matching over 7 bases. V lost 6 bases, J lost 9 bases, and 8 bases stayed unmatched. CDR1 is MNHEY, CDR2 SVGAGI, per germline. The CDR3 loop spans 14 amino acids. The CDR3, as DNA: TGTGCCAGCAGACCCACAGGGGAAGGTTCACCCCTCCACTTT. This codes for CASRPTGEGSPLHF.

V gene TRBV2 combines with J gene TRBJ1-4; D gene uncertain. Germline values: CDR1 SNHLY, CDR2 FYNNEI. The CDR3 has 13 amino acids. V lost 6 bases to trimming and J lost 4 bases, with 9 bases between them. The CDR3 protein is CASRTRSNEKLFF. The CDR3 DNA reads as TGTGCCAGCAGGACGCGGAGTAATGAAAAACTGTTTTTT.

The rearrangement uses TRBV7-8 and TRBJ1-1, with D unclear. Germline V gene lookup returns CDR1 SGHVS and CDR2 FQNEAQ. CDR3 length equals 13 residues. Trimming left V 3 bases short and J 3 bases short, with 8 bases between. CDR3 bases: TGTGCCAGCAGCTTCGGCGGGGACACTGAAGCTTTCTTT. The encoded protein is CASSFGGDTEAFF. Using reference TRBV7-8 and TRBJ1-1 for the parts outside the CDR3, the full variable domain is GAGVSQSPRYKVAKRGQDVALRCDPISGHVSLFWYQQALGQGPEFLTYFQNEAQLDKSGLPSDRFFAERPEGSVSTLKIQRTQQEDSAVYLCASSFGGDTEAFFGQGTRLTVV.

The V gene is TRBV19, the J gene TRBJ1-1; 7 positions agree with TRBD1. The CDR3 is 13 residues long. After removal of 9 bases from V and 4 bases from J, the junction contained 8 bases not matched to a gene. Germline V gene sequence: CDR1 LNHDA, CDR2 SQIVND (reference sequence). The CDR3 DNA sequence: TGTGCCAGCAGACAGGGTTGGGTCACTGAAGCTTTCTTT. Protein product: CASRQGWVTEAFF. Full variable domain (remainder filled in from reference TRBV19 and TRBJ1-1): DGGITQSPKYLFRKEGQNVTLSCEQNLNHDAMYWYRQDPGQGLRLIYYSQIVNDFQKGDIAEGYSVSREKKESFPLTVTSAQKNPTAFYLCASRQGWVTEAFFGQGTRLTVV.

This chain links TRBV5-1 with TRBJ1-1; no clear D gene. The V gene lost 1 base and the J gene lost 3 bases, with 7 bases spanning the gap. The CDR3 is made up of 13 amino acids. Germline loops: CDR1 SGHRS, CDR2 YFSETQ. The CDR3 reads CASSLLGYTEAFF. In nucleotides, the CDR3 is TGCGCCAGCAGCTTGCTTGGGTACACTGAAGCTTTCTTT.

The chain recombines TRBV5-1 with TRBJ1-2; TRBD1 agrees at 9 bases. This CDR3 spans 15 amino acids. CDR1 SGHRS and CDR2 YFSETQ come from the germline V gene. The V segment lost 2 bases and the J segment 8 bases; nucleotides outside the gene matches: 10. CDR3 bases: TGCGCCAGCAGCTTAGAACAGGGGGCCTCAGGGGGCTACACCTTC. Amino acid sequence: CASSLEQGASGGYTF.

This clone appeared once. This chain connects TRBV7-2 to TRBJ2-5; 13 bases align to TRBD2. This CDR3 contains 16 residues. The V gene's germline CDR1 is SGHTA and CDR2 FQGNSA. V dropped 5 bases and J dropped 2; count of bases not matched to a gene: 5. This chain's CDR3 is CASSLPTSGGQETQYF. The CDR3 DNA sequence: TGTGCCAGCAGCCTACCGACTAGCGGGGGGCAAGAGACCCAGTACTTC.

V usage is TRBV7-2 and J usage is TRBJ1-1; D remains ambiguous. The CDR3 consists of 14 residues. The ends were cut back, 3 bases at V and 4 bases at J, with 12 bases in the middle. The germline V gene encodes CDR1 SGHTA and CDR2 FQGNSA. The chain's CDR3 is CASSFGGSVTEAFF. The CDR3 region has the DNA TGTGCCAGCAGCTTTGGAGGGAGCGTCACTGAAGCTTTCTTT.

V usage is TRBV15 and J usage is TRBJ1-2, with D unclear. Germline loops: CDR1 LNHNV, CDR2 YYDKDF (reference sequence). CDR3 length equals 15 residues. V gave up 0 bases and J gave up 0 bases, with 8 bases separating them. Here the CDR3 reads CATSRDRGTNYGYTF. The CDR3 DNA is TGTGCCACCAGCAGAGATAGAGGAACTAACTATGGCTACACCTTC.

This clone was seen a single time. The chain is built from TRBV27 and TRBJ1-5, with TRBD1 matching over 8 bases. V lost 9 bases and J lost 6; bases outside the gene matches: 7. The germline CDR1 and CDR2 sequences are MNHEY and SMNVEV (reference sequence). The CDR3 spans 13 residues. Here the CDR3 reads CASRQGIGQPQHF. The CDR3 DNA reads TGTGCCAGTAGACAGGGGATCGGTCAGCCCCAGCATTTT.

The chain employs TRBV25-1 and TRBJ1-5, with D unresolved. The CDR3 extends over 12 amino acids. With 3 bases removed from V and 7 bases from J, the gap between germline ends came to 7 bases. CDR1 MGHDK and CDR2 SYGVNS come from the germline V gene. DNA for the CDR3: TGTGCCAGCAGTGATGGGGTCCAGCCCCAGCATTTT. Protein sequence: CASSDGVQPQHF.

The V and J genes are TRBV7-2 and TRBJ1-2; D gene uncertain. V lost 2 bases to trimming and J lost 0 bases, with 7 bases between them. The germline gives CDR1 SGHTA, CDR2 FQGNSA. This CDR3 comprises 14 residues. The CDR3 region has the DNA TGTGCCAGCAGCTTATCTTATGCTAACTATGGCTACACCTTC. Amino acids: CASSLSYANYGYTF.

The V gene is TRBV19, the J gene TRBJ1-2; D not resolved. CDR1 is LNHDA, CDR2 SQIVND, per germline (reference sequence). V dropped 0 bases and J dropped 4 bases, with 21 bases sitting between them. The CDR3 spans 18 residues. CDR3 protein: CASSIDLLAGQLVYGYTF. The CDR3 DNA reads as TGTGCCAGTAGTATAGATCTATTGGCGGGCCAACTGGTCTATGGCTACACCTTC.

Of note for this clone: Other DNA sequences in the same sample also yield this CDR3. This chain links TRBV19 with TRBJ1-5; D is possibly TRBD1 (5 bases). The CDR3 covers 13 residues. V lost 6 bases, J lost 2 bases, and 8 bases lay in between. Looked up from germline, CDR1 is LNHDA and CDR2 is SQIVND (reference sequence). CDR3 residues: CASSQQGNQPQHF. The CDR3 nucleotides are TGTGCCAGTAGCCAACAGGGCAATCAGCCCCAGCATTTT.

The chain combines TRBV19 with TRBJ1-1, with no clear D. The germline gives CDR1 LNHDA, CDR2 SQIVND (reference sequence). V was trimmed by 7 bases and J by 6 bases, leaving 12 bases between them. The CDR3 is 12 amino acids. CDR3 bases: TGTGCCAGTATGCAAACGAATGCTGAAGCTTTCTTT. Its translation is CASMQTNAEAFF.

The chain's CDR3 is CAWDRSTWTEAFF. As DNA, the CDR3 is TGTGCCTGGGACAGGTCAACGTGGACTGAAGCTTTCTTT. V is TRBV30 and J is TRBJ1-1; weak D call: TRBD1 (6 bases). The V gene lost 5 bases and the J gene lost 5 bases, with 15 bases spanning the gap. This CDR3 is built from 13 residues. CDR1 is GTSNPN and CDR2 is SVGIG in the germline V gene (reference sequence).

DNA of the CDR3: TGTGCCAGCAGCTTAGTGATTAGCGGGACTAGCACAGATACGCAGTATTTT. It encodes CASSLVISGTSTDTQYF. This chain connects TRBV7-9 to TRBJ2-3; the match to TRBD2 covers 8 bases. The V gene end was trimmed by 1 base and the J gene end by 0 bases; junction bases not matched to a gene: 6. The germline gives CDR1 SEHNR, CDR2 FQNEAQ (reference sequence). CDR3 length: 17 amino acids.